This TCR beta chain was captured in a study of blood T cell repertoires in COVID-19 (dated by TCRdb to the early 2020s). For context, the study as a whole: Samples from collaborators originated in the United States, Italy and Spain and spanned both the acute and convalescent phases of COVID-19. The material from the prospective study consisted of cDNA or gDNA derived from T cells, B-cell-depleted T cells, or PBMCs. Deeply sampled blood TCRbeta repertoires from subjects exposed to, actively infected with, or recovered from COVID-19 were included in the dataset. The repertoires were released in a freely available public database intended as a resource for research on the immune response to SARS-CoV-2. The samples were drawn from two sources: the first 160 participants of the ongoing ImmuneRACE study, and about 1,300 subjects contributed by 6 global collaborators. Sample metadata almost always included a de-identified subject ID, COVID-19 status, age in years and sex. Where HLA class I and class II types were available, the types were taken from metadata supplied by the sample provider, not from assay-based typing.

TCRbeta CDR3 regions were amplified from genomic DNA using the immunoSEQ Assay, a bias-controlled multiplex PCR. Turning to the authors' computational methods: The number of nucleated cells in each sample was estimated by amplification of reference gene primers within the assay. To quantify the absolute abundance of each unique TCRbeta CDR3 rearrangement, sequence reads were collapsed and filtered. Productive Simpson clonality was computed per sample as the square root of Simpson's diversity index over productive rearrangements. TCRdb obtained this table from immuneACCESS and retained in-frame rearrangements with V and J assigned. These tables miss some clones; where compared with another copy, unresolved V genes account for less than half of the shortfall, and the remainder is unexplained. V and J calls and clone size are given by that table; D and trimming were obtained from the DNA. This sample lists hundreds of thousands of clones; 87% were detected once. The ten largest clones take up approximately 5.7% of the sample.

General study outcomes and caveats: The quantity of clinical and demographic metadata differed by source and by participant and was supplied without curation.

Participants in the prospective study were aged about 18 to 89 years, lived in more than 20 United States geographic areas, and enrolled through a virtual design. In the prospective study, participants were assigned to cohorts based on the clinical history participants reported in a screening survey and a study questionnaire. Recovered participants in ImmuneRACE Cohort 3 were defined as having two consecutive negative NP/OP PCR tests, clearance from a healthcare professional, or resolution of symptoms. Each participant in the prospective study had whole blood, serum and a nasopharyngeal or oropharyngeal swab collected by mobile phlebotomists. Over a 2-month period, participants in the prospective study had the option of providing additional blood draws and questionnaires. Before DNA extraction, prospective study blood samples were shipped either frozen or at room temperature. Of note for this clone: Its binding antigen is unknown. Base qualities are not recorded, but no much larger clone differs from it by a single base.

There are 14 amino acids in the CDR3, from cysteine to phenylalanine inclusive. Left in the record is the CDR3 DNA by itself, 42 bases read in frame from the first base. The germline V gene encodes CDR1 SGHAT and CDR2 FQDESV (reference sequence). Germline trimming: 0 bases from V, 8 bases from J; junction bases outside gene matches: 4. The sequence is built from TRBV11-1 and TRBJ1-2; TRBD1 matches 9 bases in the middle. The TCR was taken from a woman in her forties who had recovered from COVID-19. The sequenced material came from PBMCs or T cells enriched from blood (not recorded which). The CDR3 region reads CASSLAGTGYGYTF. The nucleotides read TGTGCCAGCAGCTTAGCCGGGACAGGGTACGGCTACACCTTC. Joined to the reference TRBV11-1 and TRBJ1-2 proteins, this CDR3 gives the full variable domain: EAEVAQSPRYKITEKSQAVAFWCDPISGHATLYWYRQILGQGPELLVQFQDESVVDDSQLPKDRFSAERLKGVDSTLKIQPAELGDSAMYLCASSLAGTGYGYTFGSGTRLTVV.